This T cell receptor (beta chain) came from a study of early T cells in non-severe SARS-CoV-2 infection. This clonotype appeared many times. In the library, individual cDNA molecules carried attached unique molecular identifiers. Via MiXCR, TCRdb re-called the 5' RACE reads, giving one row per CDR3 protein. The sample has 75,000 to 90,000 distinct CDR3 sequences, under 11% seen once. The CDR3 is made up of 11 amino acids. The V and J ends lost 5 bases and 6 bases respectively, with 8 bases between them. Germline V gives CDR1 SEHNR, CDR2 FQNEAQ (reference sequence). The V and J genes are TRBV7-9 and TRBJ2-7; no firm D call. Here the sequenced sample was whole blood, taken at baseline. This sequence was found in an adult who was a healthcare worker with PCR-confirmed SARS-CoV-2 infection or an uninfected control (not recorded which). CDR3: CASSRQREQYF. The CDR3 region has the DNA TGTGCCAGCAGCCGCCAGCGCGAGCAGTACTTC.